These T cell receptor beta chains were read from a single sample in a study of siplizumab effects on memory and regulatory T cells. Repertoires were generated with immunoSEQ multiplex PCR, while TCRdb's copy carries only in-frame clones and drops some. Among more than 85,000 clones, less than 95% were seen once, and the ten largest hold under 0.65%. The sample consisted of Tregs sorted from blood. Receptors originate from a human donor in good health. Each CDR3 is given with its conserved first and last residue. The order of the fields is V gene, J gene, D gene, clone size, CDR3 DNA, CDR3 protein. The D gene is left open where the match is weak. Clone size is shown for a subset of rows, as once, few, many or a class of expanded clone.

v_call: TRBV10-1
j_call: TRBJ2-1
d_call: TRBD1
clone_size: -
cdr3_nt: TGCGCCAGCAGTGAGTCAGGGGGCCGTGAGCAGTTCTTC
cdr3_aa: CASSESGGREQFF

v_call: TRBV5-1
j_call: TRBJ1-1
d_call: -
clone_size: -
cdr3_nt: TGCGCCAGCAGGGGGGGACCGGGTGCTGAAGCTTTCTTT
cdr3_aa: CASRGGPGAEAFF

v_call: TRBV27
j_call: TRBJ2-1
d_call: -
clone_size: -
cdr3_nt: TGTGCCAGCAGTTTAAGGGCCGAGCGGCTTTACAATGAGCAGTTCTTC
cdr3_aa: CASSLRAERLYNEQFF

v_call: TRBV15
j_call: TRBJ2-5
d_call: TRBD2
clone_size: -
cdr3_nt: TGTGCCACCCTCGGGGGGAACCAAGAGACCCAGTACTTC
cdr3_aa: CATLGGNQETQYF

v_call: TRBV28
j_call: TRBJ1-3
d_call: -
clone_size: -
cdr3_nt: TGTGCCAGCAGTTTACTTTTAATCTCTGGAAACACCATATATTTT
cdr3_aa: CASSLLLISGNTIYF

v_call: TRBV13
j_call: TRBJ2-1
d_call: -
clone_size: -
cdr3_nt: TGTGCCAGCAGCTCCGGGAGCTCCTACAATGAGCAGTTCTTC
cdr3_aa: CASSSGSSYNEQFF

v_call: TRBV11-2
j_call: TRBJ1-2
d_call: -
clone_size: once
cdr3_nt: TGTGCCAGCAGCTCAGTCTATGGCTACACCTTC
cdr3_aa: CASSSVYGYTF

v_call: TRBV2
j_call: TRBJ2-5
d_call: -
clone_size: -
cdr3_nt: TGTGCCAGCAGTTTTTCCGGGCTCCAAGAGACCCAGTACTTC
cdr3_aa: CASSFSGLQETQYF

v_call: TRBV28
j_call: TRBJ1-2
d_call: -
clone_size: -
cdr3_nt: TGTGCCAGCAGCTTAGTCGGGAGGGCGCGGTCCTATGGCTACACCTTC
cdr3_aa: CASSLVGRARSYGYTF

v_call: TRBV5-1
j_call: TRBJ2-1
d_call: -
clone_size: -
cdr3_nt: TGCGCCAGCAGAGAGGCTAATGAGCAGTTCTTC
cdr3_aa: CASREANEQFF

v_call: TRBV7-9
j_call: TRBJ2-5
d_call: -
clone_size: -
cdr3_nt: TGTGCCAGCAGCTTAATCCCCAAAGGGAAGCAGTACTTC
cdr3_aa: CASSLIPKGKQYF

v_call: TRBV15
j_call: TRBJ2-5
d_call: TRBD2
clone_size: -
cdr3_nt: TGTGCCACCAGCAGTCCCCGAGCGGGAGGGTACCAAGAGACCCAGTACTTC
cdr3_aa: CATSSPRAGGYQETQYF